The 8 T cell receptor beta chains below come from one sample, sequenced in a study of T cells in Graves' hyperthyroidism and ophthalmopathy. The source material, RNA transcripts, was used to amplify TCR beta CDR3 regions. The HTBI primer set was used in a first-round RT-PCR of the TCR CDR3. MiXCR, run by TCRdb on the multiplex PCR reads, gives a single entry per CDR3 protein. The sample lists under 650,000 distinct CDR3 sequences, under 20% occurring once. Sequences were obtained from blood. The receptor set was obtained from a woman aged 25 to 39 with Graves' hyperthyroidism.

CDR3 in amino acids: CASSMDRGLNTEAFF. For the CDR3, the DNA is TGTGCCAGTAGTATGGACAGGGGGCTTAACACTGAAGCTTTCTTT. V is TRBV19 and J is TRBJ1-1, with TRBD1 identical over 11 bases. The CDR3 has 15 amino acids. Germline loops: CDR1 LNHDA, CDR2 SQIVND (reference sequence). The V gene end was trimmed by 3 bases and the J gene end by 2 bases; junction bases not matched to a gene: 2. Based on the CDR3 plus reference TRBV19 and TRBJ1-1, the full variable domain is DGGITQSPKYLFRKEGQNVTLSCEQNLNHDAMYWYRQDPGQGLRLIYYSQIVNDFQKGDIAEGYSVSREKKESFPLTVTSAQKNPTAFYLCASSMDRGLNTEAFFGQGTRLTVV.

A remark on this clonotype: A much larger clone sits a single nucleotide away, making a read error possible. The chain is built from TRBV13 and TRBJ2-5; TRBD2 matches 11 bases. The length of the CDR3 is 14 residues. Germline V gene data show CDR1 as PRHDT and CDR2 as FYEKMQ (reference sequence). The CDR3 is CATASGRTQETQHF. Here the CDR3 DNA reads TGTGCCACCGCTAGCGGGAGGACTCAAGAGACCCAGCACTTC.

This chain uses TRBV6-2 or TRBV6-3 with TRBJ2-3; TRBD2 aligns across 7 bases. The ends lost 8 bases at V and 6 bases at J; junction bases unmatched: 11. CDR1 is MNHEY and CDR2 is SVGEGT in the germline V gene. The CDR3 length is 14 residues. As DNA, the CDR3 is TGTGCCAGCGGCCGGGACTACCTCACGGATACGCAGTATTTT. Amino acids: CASGRDYLTDTQYF.

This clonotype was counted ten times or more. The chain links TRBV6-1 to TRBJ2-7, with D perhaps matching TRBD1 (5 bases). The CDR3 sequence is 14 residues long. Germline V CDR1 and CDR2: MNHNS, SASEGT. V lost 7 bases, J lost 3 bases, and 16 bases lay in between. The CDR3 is CASTSLGEDYEQYF. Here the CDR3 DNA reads TGTGCCAGCACCTCCTTAGGGGAAGACTACGAGCAGTACTTC.

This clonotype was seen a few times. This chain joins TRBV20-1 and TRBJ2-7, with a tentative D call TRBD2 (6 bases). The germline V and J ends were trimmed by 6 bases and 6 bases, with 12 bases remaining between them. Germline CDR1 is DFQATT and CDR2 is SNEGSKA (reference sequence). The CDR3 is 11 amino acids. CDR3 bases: TGCAGTGCCAGGAGGGCGGCCGAGCAGTACTTC. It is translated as CSARRAAEQYF.

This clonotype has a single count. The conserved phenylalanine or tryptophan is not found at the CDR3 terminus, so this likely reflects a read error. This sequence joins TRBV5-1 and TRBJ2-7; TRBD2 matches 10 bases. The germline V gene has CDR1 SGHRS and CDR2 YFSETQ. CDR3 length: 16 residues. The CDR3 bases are TGTGCCAGCAGCTTGAGAAGCGGGAGGGCCGTGGGGGAGCAGTACCTC. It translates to CASSLRSGRAVGEQYL.

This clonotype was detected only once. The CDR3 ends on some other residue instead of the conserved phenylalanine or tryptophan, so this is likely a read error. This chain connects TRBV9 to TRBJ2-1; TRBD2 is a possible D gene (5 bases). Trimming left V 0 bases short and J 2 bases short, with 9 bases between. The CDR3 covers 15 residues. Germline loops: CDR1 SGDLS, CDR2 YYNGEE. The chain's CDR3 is CASSVDGAAYNEQFV. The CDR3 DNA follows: TGTGCCAGCAGCGTAGACGGAGCGGCCTACAATGAGCAGTTCGTC.

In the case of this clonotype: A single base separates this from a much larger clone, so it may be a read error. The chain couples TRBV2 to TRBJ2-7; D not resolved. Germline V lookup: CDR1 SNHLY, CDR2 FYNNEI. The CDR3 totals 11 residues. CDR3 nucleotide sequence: TGTGCCAGCCTCCTCTCCTGCGAGCAGTACTTC. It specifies CASLLSCEQYF.